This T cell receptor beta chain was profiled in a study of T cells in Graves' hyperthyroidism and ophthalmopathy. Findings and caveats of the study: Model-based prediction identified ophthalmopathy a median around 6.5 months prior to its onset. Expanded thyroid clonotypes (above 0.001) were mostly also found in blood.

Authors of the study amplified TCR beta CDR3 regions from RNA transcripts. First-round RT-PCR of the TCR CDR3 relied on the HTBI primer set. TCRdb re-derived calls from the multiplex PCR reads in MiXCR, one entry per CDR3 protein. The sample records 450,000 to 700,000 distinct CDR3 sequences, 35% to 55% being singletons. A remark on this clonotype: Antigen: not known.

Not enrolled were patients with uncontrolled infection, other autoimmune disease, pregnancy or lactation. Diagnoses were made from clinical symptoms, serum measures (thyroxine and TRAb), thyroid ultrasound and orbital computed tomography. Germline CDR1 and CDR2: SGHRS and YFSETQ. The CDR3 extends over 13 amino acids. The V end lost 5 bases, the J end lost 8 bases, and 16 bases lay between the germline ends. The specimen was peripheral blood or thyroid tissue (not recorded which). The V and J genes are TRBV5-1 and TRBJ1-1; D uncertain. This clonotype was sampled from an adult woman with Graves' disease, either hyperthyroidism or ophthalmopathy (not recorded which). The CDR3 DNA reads TGCGCCAGCAGACCCCAAATGGAATCGGAAGCTTTCTTT. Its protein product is CASRPQMESEAFF.